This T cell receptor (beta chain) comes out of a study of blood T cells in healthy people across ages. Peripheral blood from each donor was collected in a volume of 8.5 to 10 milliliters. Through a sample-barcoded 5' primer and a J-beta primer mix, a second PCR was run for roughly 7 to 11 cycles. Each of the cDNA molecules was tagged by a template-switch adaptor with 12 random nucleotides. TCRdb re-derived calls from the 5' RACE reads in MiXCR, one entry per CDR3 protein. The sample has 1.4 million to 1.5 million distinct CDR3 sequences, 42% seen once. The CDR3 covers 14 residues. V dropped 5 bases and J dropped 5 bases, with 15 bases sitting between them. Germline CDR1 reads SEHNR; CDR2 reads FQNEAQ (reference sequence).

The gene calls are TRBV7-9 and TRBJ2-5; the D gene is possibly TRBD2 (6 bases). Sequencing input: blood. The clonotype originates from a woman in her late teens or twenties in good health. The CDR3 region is CASSAKNGGETQYF. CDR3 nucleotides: TGTGCCAGCAGCGCCAAAAATGGGGGGGAGACCCAGTACTTC. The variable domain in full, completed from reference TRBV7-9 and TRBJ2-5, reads DTGVSQNPRHKITKRGQNVTFRCDPISEHNRLYWYRQTLGQGPEFLTYFQNEAQLEKSRLLSDRFSAERPKGSFSTLEIQRTEQGDSAMYLCASSAKNGGETQYFGPGTRLLVL.